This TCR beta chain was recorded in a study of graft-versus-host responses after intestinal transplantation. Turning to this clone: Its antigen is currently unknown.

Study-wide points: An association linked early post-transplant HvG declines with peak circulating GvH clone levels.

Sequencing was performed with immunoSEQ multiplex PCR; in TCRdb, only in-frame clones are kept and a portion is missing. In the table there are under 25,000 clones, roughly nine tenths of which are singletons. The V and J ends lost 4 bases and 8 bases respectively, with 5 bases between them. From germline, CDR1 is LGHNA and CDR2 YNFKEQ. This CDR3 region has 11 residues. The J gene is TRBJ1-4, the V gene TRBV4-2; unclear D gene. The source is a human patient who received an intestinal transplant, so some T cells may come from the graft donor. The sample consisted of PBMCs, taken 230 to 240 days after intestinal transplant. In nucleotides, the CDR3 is TGTGCCAGCAGCCCGGGGGAAAAACTGTTTTTT. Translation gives CASSPGEKLFF.